This T cell receptor beta chain was profiled in a study of T-cell reconstitution after alpha-beta-depleted transplantation in children. Study conclusions and caveats: The origin of alpha-beta T cells about two months after transplant was reportedly several hundred expanded graft clones.

This clonotype was detected ten times or more. Its cognate antigen is unknown. Unique molecular identifiers were built into the TCRbeta library. TCRdb passed the PCR reads through MiXCR, listing each CDR3 protein once. The sample gives around 670,000 distinct CDR3 sequences, around 12% of which show up once; 0.79% is in the top ten. V was pared by 3 bases and J by 2 bases, with 10 bases between. This CDR3 has 13 amino acids. Germline CDR1 is DFQATT and CDR2 is SNEGSKA (reference sequence). The chain uses TRBV20-1 and TRBJ1-2; D unclear. The origin of this receptor is a girl aged 2-10 years with congenital amegakaryocytic thrombocytopenia, due to receive a stem cell transplant. The input for sequencing was PBMCs, taken before TCRalphabeta/CD19-depleted stem cell transplant. CDR3 residues: CSASRISNYGYTF. The CDR3 DNA reads TGCAGTGCTAGTAGGATCAGCAACTATGGCTACACCTTC.